This TCR beta chain was sequenced for a study of OX40 agonist ivuxolimab in advanced cancers. Autoimmune disease history or systemic immunosuppression was exclusionary. Profiled with immunoSEQ multiplex PCR; TCRdb holds only in-frame clones, not every one. The sample lists over 15,000 clones, around 80% occurring once. This clone has at least ten counts. Antigen specificity is unknown. Study-level results: In general, CD8+ T cells held more expanded clones than CD4+ did, on average. Partial responders dosed at 0.1-3.0 mg/kg displayed clonal expansion ranking among the lowest. Clonal expansion by week 6 occurred in CD4+ and CD8+ blood T cells (at 0.1 to 3.0 mg/kg).

The TCR originated in an adult with an advanced solid tumor such as melanoma, head and neck, liver or kidney cancer. Sequences were derived from CD4+ or CD8+ T cells sorted from blood, sampled in a trial of the OX40 agonist ivuxolimab.

CDR3 nucleotides: TGTGCCAGCAGTCCTGGCGGAGGGGCCGAGCAGTACTTC. Amino acid sequence: CASSPGGGAEQYF. The V call is TRBV28, the J call TRBJ2-7; perhaps TRBD2 as D (6 bases). The CDR3 contains 13 residues. CDR1 and CDR2 from the germline V gene are MDHEN and SYDVKM. Trimming left V 5 bases short and J 6 bases short, with 14 bases between.